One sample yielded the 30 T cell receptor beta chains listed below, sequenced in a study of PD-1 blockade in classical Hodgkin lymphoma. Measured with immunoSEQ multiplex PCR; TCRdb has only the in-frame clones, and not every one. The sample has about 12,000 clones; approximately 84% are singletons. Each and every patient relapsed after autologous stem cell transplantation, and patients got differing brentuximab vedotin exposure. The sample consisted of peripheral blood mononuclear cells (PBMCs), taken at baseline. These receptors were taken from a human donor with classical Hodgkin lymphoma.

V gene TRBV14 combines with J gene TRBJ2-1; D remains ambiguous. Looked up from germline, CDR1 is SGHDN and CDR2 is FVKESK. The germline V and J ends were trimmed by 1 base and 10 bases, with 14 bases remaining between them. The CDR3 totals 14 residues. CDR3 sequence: CASSQGSLNGEQFF. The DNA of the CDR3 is TGTGCCAGCAGCCAAGGAAGTCTAAATGGGGAGCAGTTCTTC. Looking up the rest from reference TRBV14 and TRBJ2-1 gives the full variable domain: EAGVTQFPSHSVIEKGQTVTLRCDPISGHDNLYWYRRVMGKEIKFLLHFVKESKQDESGMPNNRFLAERTGGTYSTLKVQPAELEDSGVYFCASSQGSLNGEQFFGPGTRLTVL.

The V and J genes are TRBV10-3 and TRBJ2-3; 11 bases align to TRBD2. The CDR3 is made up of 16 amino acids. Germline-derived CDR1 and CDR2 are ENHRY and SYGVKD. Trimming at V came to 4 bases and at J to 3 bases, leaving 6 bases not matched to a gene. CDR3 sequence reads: CAISGASGGQTDTQYF. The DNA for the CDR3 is TGTGCCATCAGTGGGGCTAGCGGGGGGCAGACAGATACGCAGTATTTT.

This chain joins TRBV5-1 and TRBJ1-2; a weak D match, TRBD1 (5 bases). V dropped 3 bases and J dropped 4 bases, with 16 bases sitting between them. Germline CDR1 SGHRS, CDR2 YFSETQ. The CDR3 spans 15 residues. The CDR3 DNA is TGCGCCAGCAGCTCCGTAGCGGGGCAGGGCTATGGCTACACCTTC. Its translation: CASSSVAGQGYGYTF. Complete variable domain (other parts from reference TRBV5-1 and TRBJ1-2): KAGVTQTPRYLIKTRGQQVTLSCSPISGHRSVSWYQQTPGQGLQFLFEYFSETQRNKGNFPGRFSGRQFSNSRSEMNVSTLELGDSALYLCASSSVAGQGYGYTFGSGTRLTVV.

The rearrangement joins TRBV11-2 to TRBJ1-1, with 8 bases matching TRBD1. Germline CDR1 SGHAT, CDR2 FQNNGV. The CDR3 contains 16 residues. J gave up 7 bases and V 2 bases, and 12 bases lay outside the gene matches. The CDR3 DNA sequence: TGTGCCAGCAGCTTACCCCGCTCAGGGGGCCCGGATGAAGCTTTCTTT. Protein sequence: CASSLPRSGGPDEAFF.

The CDR3 sequence: CAISESRGYGYTF. CDR3 sequence (DNA): TGTGCCATCAGTGAGTCGAGGGGGTATGGCTACACCTTC. The gene calls are TRBV10-3 and TRBJ1-2; tentative D call: TRBD1 (6 bases). CDR1 is ENHRY, CDR2 SYGVKD, per germline. This CDR3 has 13 amino acids. V dropped 0 bases and J dropped 5 bases, with 7 bases sitting between them.

The CDR3 loop is CASSLGTEINYGYTF. As DNA, the CDR3 is TGTGCCAGCAGCCTCGGGACAGAGATAAACTATGGCTACACCTTC. The chain employs TRBV28 and TRBJ1-2, with 7 bases aligning to TRBD1. Germline values: CDR1 MDHEN, CDR2 SYDVKM. V dropped 6 bases and J dropped 2; count of bases not matched to a gene: 9. CDR3 length: 15 amino acids.

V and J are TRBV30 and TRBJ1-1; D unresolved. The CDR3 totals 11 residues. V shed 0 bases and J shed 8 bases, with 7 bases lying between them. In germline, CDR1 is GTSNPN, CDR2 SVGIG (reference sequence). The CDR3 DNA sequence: TGTGCCTGGAGTGTAGGCCGGGAAGCTTTCTTT. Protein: CAWSVGREAFF.

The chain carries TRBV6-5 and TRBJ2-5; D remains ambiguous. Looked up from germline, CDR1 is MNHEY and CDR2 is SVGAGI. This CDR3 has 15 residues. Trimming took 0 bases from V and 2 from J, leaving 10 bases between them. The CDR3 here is CASSYSRPSQETQYF. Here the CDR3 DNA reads TGTGCCAGCAGTTACTCGAGGCCTAGTCAAGAGACCCAGTACTTC.

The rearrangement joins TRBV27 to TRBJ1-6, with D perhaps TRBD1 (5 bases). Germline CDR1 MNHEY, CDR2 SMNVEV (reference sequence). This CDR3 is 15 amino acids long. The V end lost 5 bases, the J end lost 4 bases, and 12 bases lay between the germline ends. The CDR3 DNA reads TGTGCCAGCAGTACCCCCGGGGGTTATAATTCACCCCTCCACTTT. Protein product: CASSTPGGYNSPLHF.

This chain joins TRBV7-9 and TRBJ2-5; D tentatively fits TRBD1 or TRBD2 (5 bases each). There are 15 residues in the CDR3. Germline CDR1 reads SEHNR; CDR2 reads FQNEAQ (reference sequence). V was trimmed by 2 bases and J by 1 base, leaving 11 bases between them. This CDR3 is CASSLLGDLQETQYF. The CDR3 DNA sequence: TGTGCCAGCAGCTTACTGGGGGACCTCCAAGAGACCCAGTACTTC.

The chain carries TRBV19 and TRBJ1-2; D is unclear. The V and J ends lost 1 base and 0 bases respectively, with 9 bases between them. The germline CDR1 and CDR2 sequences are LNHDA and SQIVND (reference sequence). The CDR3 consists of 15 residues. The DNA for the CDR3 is TGTGCCAGTAGTATAGTGAGGACTTCTAACTATGGCTACACCTTC. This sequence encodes CASSIVRTSNYGYTF. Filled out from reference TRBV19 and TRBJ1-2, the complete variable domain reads DGGITQSPKYLFRKEGQNVTLSCEQNLNHDAMYWYRQDPGQGLRLIYYSQIVNDFQKGDIAEGYSVSREKKESFPLTVTSAQKNPTAFYLCASSIVRTSNYGYTFGSGTRLTVV.

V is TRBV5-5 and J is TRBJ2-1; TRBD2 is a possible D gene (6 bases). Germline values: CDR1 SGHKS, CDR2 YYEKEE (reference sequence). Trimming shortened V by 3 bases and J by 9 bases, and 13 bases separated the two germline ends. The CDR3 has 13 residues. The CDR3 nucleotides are TGTGCCAGCAGCTGGGGTCCGGGGGTTGAGCAGTTCTTC. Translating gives CASSWGPGVEQFF.

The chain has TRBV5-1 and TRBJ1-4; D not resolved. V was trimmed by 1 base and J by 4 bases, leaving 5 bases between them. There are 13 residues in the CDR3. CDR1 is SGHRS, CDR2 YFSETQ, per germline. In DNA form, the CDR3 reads TGCGCCAGCAGCTTGACCAGTAATGAAAAACTGTTTTTT. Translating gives CASSLTSNEKLFF.

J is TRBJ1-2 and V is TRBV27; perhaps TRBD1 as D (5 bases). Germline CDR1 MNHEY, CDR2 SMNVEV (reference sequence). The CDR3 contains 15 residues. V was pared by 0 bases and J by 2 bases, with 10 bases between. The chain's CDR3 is CASSLSSRGNYGYTF. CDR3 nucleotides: TGTGCCAGCAGTTTATCTTCCCGGGGGAACTATGGCTACACCTTC.

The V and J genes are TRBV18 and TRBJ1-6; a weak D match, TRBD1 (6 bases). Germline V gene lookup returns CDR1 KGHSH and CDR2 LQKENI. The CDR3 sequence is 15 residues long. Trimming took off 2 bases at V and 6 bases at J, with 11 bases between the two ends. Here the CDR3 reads CASSPMGTINSPLHF. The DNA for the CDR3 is TGTGCCAGCTCACCAATGGGGACAATTAATTCACCCCTCCACTTT. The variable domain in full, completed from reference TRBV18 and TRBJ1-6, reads NAGVMQNPRHLVRRRGQEARLRCSPMKGHSHVYWYRQLPEEGLKFMVYLQKENIIDESGMPKERFSAEFPKEGPSILRIQQVVRGDSAAYFCASSPMGTINSPLHFGNGTRLTVT.

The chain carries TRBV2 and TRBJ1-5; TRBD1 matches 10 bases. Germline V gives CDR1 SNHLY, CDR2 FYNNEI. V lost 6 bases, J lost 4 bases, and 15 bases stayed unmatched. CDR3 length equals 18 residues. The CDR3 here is CASSREVGQGGYNQPQHF. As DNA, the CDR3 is TGTGCCAGCAGCAGGGAGGTCGGACAGGGGGGATATAATCAGCCCCAGCATTTT.

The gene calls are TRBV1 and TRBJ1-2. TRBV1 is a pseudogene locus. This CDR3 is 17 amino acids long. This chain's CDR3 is CTSSQVLRGTTHYGYTF. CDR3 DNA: TGCACCAGCAGCCAAGTTCTCCGGGGCACAACTCACTATGGCTACACCTTC.

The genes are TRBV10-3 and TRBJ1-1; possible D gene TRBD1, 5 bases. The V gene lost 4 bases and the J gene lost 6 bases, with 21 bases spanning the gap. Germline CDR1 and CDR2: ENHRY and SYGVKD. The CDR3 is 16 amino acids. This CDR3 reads CAISANLGGDVAEAFF. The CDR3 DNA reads TGTGCCATCAGTGCAAACCTCGGGGGGGACGTCGCTGAAGCTTTCTTT.

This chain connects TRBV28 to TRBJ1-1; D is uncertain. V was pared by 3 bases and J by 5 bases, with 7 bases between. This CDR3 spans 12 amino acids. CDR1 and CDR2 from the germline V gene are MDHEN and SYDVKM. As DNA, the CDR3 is TGTGCCAGCAGTTTTTCGTGGACTGAAGCTTTCTTT. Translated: CASSFSWTEAFF.

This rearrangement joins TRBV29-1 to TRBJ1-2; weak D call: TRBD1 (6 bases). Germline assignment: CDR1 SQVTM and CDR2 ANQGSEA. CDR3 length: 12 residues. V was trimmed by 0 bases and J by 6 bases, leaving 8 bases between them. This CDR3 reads CSVEDRGNGYTF. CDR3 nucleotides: TGCAGCGTTGAAGACAGGGGAAATGGCTACACCTTC.

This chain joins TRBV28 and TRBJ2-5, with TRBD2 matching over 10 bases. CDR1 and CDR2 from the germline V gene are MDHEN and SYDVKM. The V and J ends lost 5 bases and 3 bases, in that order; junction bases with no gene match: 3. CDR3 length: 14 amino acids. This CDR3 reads CASSRLAGEETQYF. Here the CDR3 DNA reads TGTGCCAGCAGTAGGCTAGCGGGGGAAGAGACCCAGTACTTC.

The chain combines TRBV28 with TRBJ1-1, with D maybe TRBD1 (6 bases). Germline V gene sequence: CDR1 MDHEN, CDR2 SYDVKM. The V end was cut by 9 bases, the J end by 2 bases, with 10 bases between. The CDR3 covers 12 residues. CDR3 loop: CASQGINTEAFF. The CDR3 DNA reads TGTGCCAGTCAGGGGATCAACACTGAAGCTTTCTTT. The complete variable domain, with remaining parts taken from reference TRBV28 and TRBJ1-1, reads DVKVTQSSRYLVKRTGEKVFLECVQDMDHENMFWYRQDPGLGLRLIYFSYDVKMKEKGDIPEGYSVSREKKERFSLILESASTNQTSMYLCASQGINTEAFFGQGTRLTVV.

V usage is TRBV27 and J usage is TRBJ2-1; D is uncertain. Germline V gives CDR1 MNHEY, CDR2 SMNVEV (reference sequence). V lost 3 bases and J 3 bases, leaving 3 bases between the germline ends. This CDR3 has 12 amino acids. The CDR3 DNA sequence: TGTGCCAGCAGTTTCAACTACAATGAGCAGTTCTTC. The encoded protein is CASSFNYNEQFF.

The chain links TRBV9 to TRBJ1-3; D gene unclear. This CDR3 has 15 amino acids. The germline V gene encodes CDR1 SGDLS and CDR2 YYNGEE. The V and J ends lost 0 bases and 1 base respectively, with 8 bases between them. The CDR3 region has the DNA TGTGCCAGCAGCGTAGGGACCAATTCTGGAAACACCATATATTTT. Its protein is CASSVGTNSGNTIYF. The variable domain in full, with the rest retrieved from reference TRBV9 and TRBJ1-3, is DSGVTQTPKHLITATGQRVTLRCSPRSGDLSVYWYQQSLDQGLQFLIQYYNGEERAKGNILERFSAQQFPDLHSELNLSSLELGDSALYFCASSVGTNSGNTIYFGEGSWLTVV.

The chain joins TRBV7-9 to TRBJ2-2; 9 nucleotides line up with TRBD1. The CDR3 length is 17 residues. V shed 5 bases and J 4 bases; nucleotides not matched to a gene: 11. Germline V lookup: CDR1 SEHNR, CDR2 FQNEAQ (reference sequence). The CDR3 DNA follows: TGTGCCAGCAGCACCCCAAAGGGACAGGGAATCACCGGGGAGCTGTTTTTT. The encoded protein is CASSTPKGQGITGELFF.

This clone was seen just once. The DNA of the CDR3 is TGTGCCAGCAGCGTCGGGAGAAACTACGAGCAGTACTTC. Protein product: CASSVGRNYEQYF. This chain connects TRBV9 to TRBJ2-7; tentative D call: TRBD2 (6 bases). Trimming removed 2 bases from V and 3 bases from J, with 9 bases in between. The CDR3 is 13 amino acids. CDR1 is SGDLS, CDR2 YYNGEE, per germline.

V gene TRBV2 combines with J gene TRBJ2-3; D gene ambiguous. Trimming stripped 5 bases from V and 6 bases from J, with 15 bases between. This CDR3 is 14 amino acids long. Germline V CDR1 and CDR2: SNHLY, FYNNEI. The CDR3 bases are TGTGCCAGCAGTCCAACTGCCTCTTCGGATACGCAGTATTTT. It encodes CASSPTASSDTQYF.

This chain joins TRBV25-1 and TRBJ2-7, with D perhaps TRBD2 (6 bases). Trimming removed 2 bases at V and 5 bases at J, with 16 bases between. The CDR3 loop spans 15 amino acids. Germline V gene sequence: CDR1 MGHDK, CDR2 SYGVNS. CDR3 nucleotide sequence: TGTGCCAGCAGTGAACGCTGGGCTAGCGACGACGAGCAGTACTTC. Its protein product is CASSERWASDDEQYF.

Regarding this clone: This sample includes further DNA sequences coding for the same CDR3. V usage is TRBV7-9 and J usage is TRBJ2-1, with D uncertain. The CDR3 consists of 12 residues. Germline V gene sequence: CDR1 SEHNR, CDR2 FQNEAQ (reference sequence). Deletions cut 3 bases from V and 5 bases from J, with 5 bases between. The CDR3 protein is CASSFGNNEQFF. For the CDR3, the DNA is TGTGCCAGCAGCTTTGGAAACAATGAGCAGTTCTTC.

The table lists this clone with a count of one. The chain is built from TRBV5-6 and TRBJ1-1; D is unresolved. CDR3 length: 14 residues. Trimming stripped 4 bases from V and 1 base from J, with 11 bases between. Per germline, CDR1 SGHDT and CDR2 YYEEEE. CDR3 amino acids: CASSAGLSNTEAFF. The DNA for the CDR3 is TGTGCCAGCAGCGCCGGACTGTCGAACACTGAAGCTTTCTTT.